These 10 T cell receptor beta chains originate from one sample sequenced in a study of T-cell memory formation after mild COVID-19. One entry per CDR3 protein results from TCRdb running MiXCR on the 5' RACE reads. The table lists roughly 400,000 distinct CDR3 sequences, under 20% of them singletons. Sequencing was carried out using PBMCs or a T cell subset sorted from them (not recorded which). These receptors came from a man younger than 35 who had mild COVID-19 (a few samples of this study predate the infection). Cell type and time point are not known.

V gene TRBV2 combines with J gene TRBJ2-7; D is ambiguous. Trimming took off 4 bases at V and 9 bases at J, with 13 bases between the two ends. The CDR3 extends over 12 amino acids. Germline V lookup: CDR1 SNHLY, CDR2 FYNNEI. The CDR3 sequence is CASSAYSPGQYV. In DNA form, the CDR3 reads TGTGCCAGCAGTGCTTACAGTCCCGGGCAGTACGTC.

The CDR3 DNA reads TGCAGTGGACAGGGGGGGCCGACAGATACGCAGTATTTT. Protein sequence: CSGQGGPTDTQYF. The rearrangement links TRBV20-1 to TRBJ2-3; 9 nucleotides match TRBD1. There are 13 residues in the CDR3. V lost 7 bases to trimming and J lost 3 bases; unmatched junction nucleotides: 5. Germline V gene lookup returns CDR1 DFQATT and CDR2 SNEGSKA (reference sequence).

This clonotype has a handful of counts. The rearrangement links TRBV7-8 to TRBJ2-3; TRBD1 matches 9 bases. The germline gives CDR1 SGHVS, CDR2 FQNEAQ. This CDR3 has 16 residues. Trimming took 5 bases from V and 2 from J; bases not matched to a gene: 8. The CDR3 DNA sequence: TGTGCCAGCAGCGTGGGGGACAGGGTGAACACAGATACGCAGTATTTT. This gives the protein CASSVGDRVNTDTQYF.

The chain couples TRBV7-9 to TRBJ1-6, with 12 bases that match TRBD1. CDR1 SEHNR and CDR2 FQNEAQ come from the germline V gene (reference sequence). This CDR3 has 17 amino acids. The J segment lost 9 bases and the V segment lost 3 bases, leaving 9 bases of the junction unmatched. This CDR3 reads CASSFAAGTGGISPLHF. The DNA of the CDR3 is TGTGCCAGCAGCTTCGCCGCTGGGACAGGGGGCATTTCACCCCTCCACTTT.

The rearrangement joins TRBV6-2 or TRBV6-3 to TRBJ2-2; unclear D gene. Germline V lookup: CDR1 MNHEY, CDR2 SVGEGT. Trimming shortened V by 2 bases and J by 6 bases, and 13 bases separated the two germline ends. This CDR3 is built from 15 residues. CDR3 nucleotides: TGTGCCAGCAGTTACCTAAAAACTGGACCCGGGGAGCTGTTTTTT. Translated, it gives CASSYLKTGPGELFF.

This clonotype was detected ten times or more. The rearrangement links TRBV30 to TRBJ2-3, with TRBD1 matching over 7 bases. J was trimmed by 2 bases and V by 5 bases; bases with no gene match: 4. The germline V gene has CDR1 GTSNPN and CDR2 SVGIG (reference sequence). The CDR3 loop spans 13 amino acids. The CDR3 loop reads CAWSRGNTDTQYF. The DNA for the CDR3 is TGTGCCTGGTCCAGGGGGAACACAGATACGCAGTATTTT. The entire variable domain, with the rest obtained from reference TRBV30 and TRBJ2-3, is as follows: SQTIHQWPATLVQPVGSPLSLECTVEGTSNPNLYWYRQAAGRGLQLLFYSVGIGQISSEVPQNLSASRPQDRQFILSSKKLLLSDSGFYLCAWSRGNTDTQYFGPGTRLTVL.

V gene TRBV12-3 or TRBV12-4 combines with J gene TRBJ1-1; D might be TRBD1 (5 bases). Trimming removed 6 bases at V and 1 base at J, with 15 bases between. CDR3 size: 15 residues. The CDR3 bases are TGTGCCAGCAGACACCGCTCACAGGCGAACACTGAAGCTTTCTTT. The encoded protein is CASRHRSQANTEAFF.

The J gene is TRBJ2-3, the V gene TRBV24-1; 14 nucleotides match TRBD2. CDR3 length: 17 residues. V lost 4 bases and J lost 6; bases outside the gene matches: 8. The germline V gene has CDR1 KGHDR and CDR2 SFDVKD. The CDR3 sequence: CATSDPTSGGAWDTQYF. CDR3 nucleotide sequence: TGTGCCACCAGTGACCCGACTAGCGGGGGGGCATGGGATACGCAGTATTTT.

The chain couples TRBV7-3 to TRBJ1-1, with TRBD1 matching over 8 bases. The CDR3 is made up of 13 amino acids. Per the germline V gene, CDR1 is SGHTA and CDR2 is FQGTGA. The V and J ends lost 2 bases and 6 bases, in that order; junction bases with no gene match: 2. The CDR3 spells CASSLQGAAEAFF. Here the CDR3 DNA reads TGTGCCAGCAGCTTACAGGGGGCGGCTGAAGCTTTCTTT.

This clonotype showed up just a few times. This chain links TRBV18 with TRBJ2-7; the match to TRBD1 covers 10 bases. This CDR3 is 15 amino acids long. Germline V gene data show CDR1 as KGHSH and CDR2 as LQKENI. J was trimmed by 6 bases and V by 6 bases; bases with no gene match: 11. The CDR3 nucleotides are TGTGCCAGCTCTTGGGACAGGGGACCTGGGGGCGAGCAGTACGTC. This gives the protein CASSWDRGPGGEQYV.